This T cell receptor (beta chain) was sequenced during a study of blood T cell repertoires in COVID-19 (dated by TCRdb to about 2020). Some background on the complete study: Samples covering the acute and convalescent phases of COVID-19 were provided by collaborators in the United States, Italy and Spain. The prospective study material was composed of cDNA or gDNA derived from T cells, B-cell-depleted T cells, or PBMCs. Subjects who had been exposed to COVID-19, were actively infected with it, or had recovered from it provided the deeply sampled blood TCRbeta repertoires that made up the dataset. The repertoires were made available in a free public database intended to serve as a resource for research on the immune response to SARS-CoV-2. Samples were obtained from the ongoing ImmuneRACE study (first 160 participants) and from over 1,000 subjects provided by 6 global collaborators. Nearly every sample came with metadata listing a de-identified subject ID, COVID-19 status, age in years and sex. Where available, HLA class I and class II types were obtained from metadata supplied by the sample provider rather than from assay-based typing. The research as a whole found: The quantity of clinical and demographic metadata differed by source and by participant and was supplied without curation.

TCRbeta CDR3 regions were amplified from genomic DNA by means of the immunoSEQ Assay, a bias-controlled multiplex PCR. Regarding the original processing steps: Within the assay, amplification of reference gene primers was used to estimate how many nucleated cells each sample contained. To quantify the absolute abundance of each unique TCRbeta CDR3 rearrangement, sequence reads were collapsed and filtered. For each sample, productive Simpson clonality was calculated as the square root of Simpson's diversity index over productive rearrangements. TCRdb holds this immuneACCESS table with in-frame rearrangements only. Some clones are missing; in checked studies, unresolved V genes explain under half, and the rest has no known cause. The DNA was the basis for D and trimming; V, J and clone size are from that table. In this sample the table shows about 380,000 clones, about 89% of which occur a single time. The top ten clonotypes cover 1% to 1.5% of the sample.

Each collaborating institution followed its own protocols to collect whole blood in K2EDTA tubes. For TCRbeta analysis, collaborator samples were shipped as frozen whole blood, as isolated PBMCs, or as DNA extracted from either sample type. About this clone itself: Its cognate antigen has yet to be identified. Base quality data are lacking; no much larger clone is found one base away.

The clonotype originates from a middle-aged man with acute or convalescent COVID-19. The source material was peripheral blood.

Here the CDR3 is given as CASSSLFDGTGSYEQYF. The DNA is TGCGCCAGCAGCTCTCTCTTCGACGGGACAGGCTCCTACGAGCAGTACTTC. The chain is assembled from TRBV5-1 and TRBJ2-7; a stretch of 8 junction bases matches TRBD1. Based on the germline V gene, the CDR1 and CDR2 sequences are SGHRS and YFSETQ. The germline V and J ends show losses of 3 bases and 0 bases respectively, and no gene match explains 11 bases of the junction. The CDR3 goes from the cysteine to the phenylalanine over 17 residues. Of the read, only the CDR3 DNA is kept; its 51 bases are in frame from base 1.